Listed below are T cell receptor beta chains from one sample, sequenced in a study of T-cell memory formation after mild COVID-19. MiXCR, applied by TCRdb to the 5' RACE reads, yields one record per CDR3 protein. The table records 280,000 or so distinct CDR3 sequences, roughly 8.2% of them present only once. Material: PBMCs or a T cell subset sorted from them (not recorded which). These receptors all stem from a man aged 18-30 years who had mild COVID-19 (a few samples of this study predate the infection). Cell type and time point are not known. CDR3s include the opening cysteine and the closing phenylalanine or tryptophan. A D gene is named only where the DNA matches it firmly. Part of the rows lack a size; the others show once, few, many or a class for expanded clones.

clone size	V gene	J gene	D gene	CDR3 protein
-	TRBV4-1	TRBJ1-1	-	CASMRGGNTGAFF
few	TRBV7-2	TRBJ2-5	TRBD2	CASSVSGGRQETQYF
-	TRBV12-3/TRBV12-4	TRBJ1-1	-	CASSPGGSEAFF
-	TRBV6-2/TRBV6-3	TRBJ2-5	TRBD2	CASRISGGRRETQYF
many	TRBV20-1	TRBJ2-5	-	CSASGEVGGIQETQYF
-	TRBV3-1	TRBJ1-6	-	CASSQAPGGETPLHF
few	TRBV6-6	TRBJ1-5	-	CASSEESSNQPQHF
-	TRBV5-6	TRBJ1-2	TRBD1	CASSLSQGDGYTF
-	TRBV5-5	TRBJ1-4	TRBD1	CASSFRGQGGEKLFF
-	TRBV5-1	TRBJ2-7	-	CASSPLGPRSYEQYF
-	TRBV11-2	TRBJ2-2	-	CASSYLSVTGELFF
-	TRBV5-5	TRBJ1-2	-	CASSLAGTTRGYTF
-	TRBV12-3/TRBV12-4	TRBJ2-7	TRBD1	CASSQWDRVGEQYF
-	TRBV29-1	TRBJ2-4	-	CSVKITAKNIQYF
few	TRBV25-1	TRBJ1-2	-	CASSENPGSGYTF
few	TRBV10-3	TRBJ2-3	TRBD1	CAISESTGAGDTQYF
-	TRBV12-5	TRBJ2-1	TRBD2	CASGSAGGYNEQFF
many	TRBV4-3	TRBJ1-5	-	CASSQDRKQPQHF
-	TRBV29-1	TRBJ1-1	-	CSVVASTVNTEAFF
many	TRBV5-1	TRBJ2-1	-	CASSFGESSYNEQFF
-	TRBV7-2	TRBJ2-1	TRBD2	CASSWTSGGGLNEQFF
many	TRBV5-1	TRBJ2-3	-	CASSNRVPTDTQYF
many	TRBV18	TRBJ2-3	-	CASSPPEGTQYF
few	TRBV4-1	TRBJ2-1	TRBD1	CASSQGQGPYNEQFF
-	TRBV18	TRBJ2-5	TRBD2	CASSPSSGVGETQYF
many	TRBV7-2	TRBJ1-5	-	CASSLAGQPQHF